This TCR beta chain comes out of a study of cytomegalovirus exposure and HLA in healthy donors. The primer mix had 60 Vbeta and 13 Jbeta primers. The table came from immunoSEQ multiplex PCR; TCRdb's copy has only in-frame clones and leaves some out. This sample has some 150,000 clones; 70% to 80% occur once, and the top ten carry 3.7%. The germline V gene encodes CDR1 LNHDA and CDR2 SQIVND (reference sequence). The CDR3 totals 13 residues. Deletions cut 6 bases from V and 7 bases from J, with 10 bases between. The sequence was obtained from a man aged 30-40 years in good health and CMV-seropositive. This chain joins TRBV19 and TRBJ1-6; D is uncertain. Sequenced material: PBMCs. As DNA, the CDR3 is TGTGCCAGTAGCGGACTGGAGAATTCACCCCTCCACTTT. Translated, it gives CASSGLENSPLHF.